These T cell receptor beta chains were read from a single sample in a study of OX40 agonist ivuxolimab in advanced cancers. Measured with immunoSEQ multiplex PCR; TCRdb has only the in-frame clones, and not every one. Here the sample spans 35,000 to 45,000 clones, roughly 90% being singletons. The sequences come from CD4+ or CD8+ T cells sorted from blood, collected in a trial of the OX40 agonist ivuxolimab. The receptors were gathered from an adult with an advanced solid tumor such as melanoma, head and neck, liver or kidney cancer. The CDR3 runs from the conserved cysteine through the conserved F or W. The D gene is left open where the match is weak. Where a row states a size, it is once, few, many or the class of an expanded clone; other rows omit it.

j_gene: TRBJ1-5; d_gene: TRBD1; v_gene: TRBV27; abundance: NA; CDR3aa: CASSPRTGGNQPQHF; CDR3nt: TGTGCCAGCAGTCCACGGACAGGGGGGAATCAGCCCCAGCATTTT
j_gene: TRBJ1-2; d_gene: NA; v_gene: TRBV27; abundance: NA; CDR3aa: CASSLSYSAANYGYTF; CDR3nt: TGTGCCAGCAGTTTATCGTACAGCGCCGCTAACTATGGCTACACCTTC
j_gene: TRBJ2-2; d_gene: NA; v_gene: TRBV6-1; abundance: NA; CDR3aa: CASSEVRGSGGELFF; CDR3nt: TGTGCCAGCAGTGAAGTGAGGGGGTCGGGCGGGGAGCTGTTTTTT
j_gene: TRBJ1-1; d_gene: NA; v_gene: TRBV5-4; abundance: NA; CDR3aa: CASLPAPHTEAFF; CDR3nt: TGTGCCAGCTTGCCGGCCCCTCACACTGAAGCTTTCTTT
j_gene: TRBJ1-5; d_gene: NA; v_gene: TRBV2; abundance: NA; CDR3aa: CASSGSRTQSNQPQHF; CDR3nt: TGTGCCAGCAGTGGGTCACGGACCCAAAGCAATCAGCCCCAGCATTTT
j_gene: TRBJ1-2; d_gene: NA; v_gene: TRBV2; abundance: few; CDR3aa: CAIQTSDGYTF; CDR3nt: TGTGCCATCCAGACCTCGGATGGCTACACCTTC
j_gene: TRBJ2-7; d_gene: NA; v_gene: TRBV10-3; abundance: NA; CDR3aa: CAINPDHHYEQYF; CDR3nt: TGTGCCATCAACCCCGATCACCACTACGAGCAGTACTTC
j_gene: TRBJ1-1; d_gene: NA; v_gene: TRBV5-1; abundance: NA; CDR3aa: CASSPHRNVMNTEAFF; CDR3nt: TGCGCCAGCAGCCCACACAGGAACGTTATGAACACTGAAGCTTTCTTT
j_gene: TRBJ1-1; d_gene: NA; v_gene: TRBV2; abundance: NA; CDR3aa: CASGRQTYTEAFF; CDR3nt: TGTGCCAGCGGGAGGCAGACGTACACTGAAGCTTTCTTT
j_gene: TRBJ2-7; d_gene: NA; v_gene: TRBV6-1; abundance: NA; CDR3aa: CAARPKRGSSYEQYF; CDR3nt: TGTGCCGCCCGTCCCAAAAGGGGGAGCTCCTACGAGCAGTACTTC
j_gene: TRBJ2-7; d_gene: NA; v_gene: TRBV27; abundance: NA; CDR3aa: CASSPDAYEQYF; CDR3nt: TGTGCCAGCAGTCCTGACGCCTACGAGCAGTACTTC
j_gene: TRBJ1-2; d_gene: NA; v_gene: TRBV18; abundance: NA; CDR3aa: CASSSRMSGYTF; CDR3nt: TGTGCCAGCTCCTCACGGATGAGCGGCTACACCTTC
j_gene: TRBJ1-5; d_gene: NA; v_gene: TRBV30; abundance: NA; CDR3aa: CAHLRGNQPQHF; CDR3nt: TGTGCCCATCTGAGGGGCAATCAGCCCCAGCATTTT
j_gene: TRBJ2-5; d_gene: TRBD2; v_gene: TRBV4-1; abundance: NA; CDR3aa: CASSHKTSGETQYF; CDR3nt: TGCGCCAGCAGCCACAAGACTAGCGGTGAGACCCAGTACTTC
j_gene: TRBJ2-1; d_gene: TRBD2; v_gene: TRBV20-1; abundance: NA; CDR3aa: CSAIAGEQFF; CDR3nt: TGCAGTGCCATAGCGGGTGAGCAGTTCTTC
j_gene: TRBJ2-3; d_gene: NA; v_gene: TRBV5-1; abundance: NA; CDR3aa: CASSFEGWNTQYF; CDR3nt: TGCGCCAGCAGCTTTGAAGGGTGGAATACGCAGTATTTT
j_gene: TRBJ1-2; d_gene: NA; v_gene: TRBV13; abundance: NA; CDR3aa: CASSSGANGYTF; CDR3nt: TGTGCCAGCAGCTCGGGGGCGAACGGCTACACCTTC
j_gene: TRBJ2-7; d_gene: NA; v_gene: TRBV4-1; abundance: few; CDR3aa: CASSPTGGRDEQYF; CDR3nt: TGTGCCAGCAGCCCGACCGGGGGCCGGGACGAGCAGTACTTC
j_gene: TRBJ2-5; d_gene: NA; v_gene: TRBV29-1; abundance: NA; CDR3aa: CSVDPPEEGMLTQYF; CDR3nt: TGCAGCGTTGACCCCCCCGAGGAGGGAATGTTAACCCAGTACTTC
j_gene: TRBJ2-7; d_gene: NA; v_gene: TRBV27; abundance: NA; CDR3aa: CASSLPGAQYEQYF; CDR3nt: TGTGCCAGCAGTTTACCGGGTGCGCAATACGAGCAGTACTTC
j_gene: TRBJ2-3; d_gene: TRBD2; v_gene: TRBV6-1; abundance: NA; CDR3aa: CASSGGLAGSTDTQYF; CDR3nt: TGTGCCAGCAGTGGGGGACTAGCGGGGAGCACAGATACGCAGTATTTT
j_gene: TRBJ2-7; d_gene: TRBD1; v_gene: TRBV5-5; abundance: NA; CDR3aa: CASSYRDRGSYEQYF; CDR3nt: TGTGCCAGTAGCTACCGGGACAGGGGGTCGTACGAGCAGTACTTC
j_gene: TRBJ2-1; d_gene: NA; v_gene: TRBV7-8; abundance: NA; CDR3aa: CASTRGIDEQFF; CDR3nt: TGTGCCAGCACTAGGGGTATCGATGAGCAGTTCTTC
j_gene: TRBJ1-5; d_gene: TRBD1; v_gene: TRBV7-2; abundance: NA; CDR3aa: CASSLYWTGFRASNQPQHF; CDR3nt: TGTGCCAGCAGCTTATACTGGACAGGGTTTCGGGCAAGCAATCAGCCCCAGCATTTT
j_gene: TRBJ2-7; d_gene: NA; v_gene: TRBV7-9; abundance: NA; CDR3aa: CASSFGSYEQYF; CDR3nt: TGTGCCAGCAGCTTCGGTTCCTACGAGCAGTACTTC
j_gene: TRBJ2-4; d_gene: NA; v_gene: TRBV30; abundance: once; CDR3aa: CAWSAPYRDALSKNIQYF; CDR3nt: TGTGCCTGGTCCGCTCCCTACAGGGATGCGTTGTCCAAAAACATTCAGTACTTC
j_gene: TRBJ1-1; d_gene: NA; v_gene: TRBV6-5; abundance: NA; CDR3aa: CASSYGESGVAFF; CDR3nt: TGTGCCAGCAGTTACGGTGAATCTGGAGTAGCTTTCTTT
j_gene: TRBJ2-7; d_gene: NA; v_gene: TRBV27; abundance: NA; CDR3aa: CASSYQGSYEQYF; CDR3nt: TGTGCCAGCAGCTATCAGGGCTCCTACGAGCAGTACTTC
j_gene: TRBJ2-1; d_gene: TRBD1; v_gene: TRBV9; abundance: few; CDR3aa: CASSVEPGQYNEQFF; CDR3nt: TGTGCCAGCAGCGTCGAACCGGGACAGTACAATGAGCAGTTCTTC
j_gene: TRBJ2-5; d_gene: TRBD2; v_gene: TRBV5-1; abundance: NA; CDR3aa: CASSILAGGRETQYF; CDR3nt: TGCGCCAGCAGCATCTTAGCGGGGGGTCGAGAGACCCAGTACTTC
j_gene: TRBJ2-7; d_gene: NA; v_gene: TRBV7-9; abundance: NA; CDR3aa: CASSWGREQYF; CDR3nt: TGTGCCAGCAGCTGGGGCCGGGAGCAGTACTTC
j_gene: TRBJ1-6; d_gene: TRBD1; v_gene: TRBV5-1; abundance: NA; CDR3aa: CASSLRGGWNSPLHF; CDR3nt: TGCGCCAGCAGCTTGAGAGGGGGCTGGAATTCACCCCTCCACTTT
j_gene: TRBJ2-7; d_gene: NA; v_gene: TRBV27; abundance: NA; CDR3aa: CASRLRGGTYEQYF; CDR3nt: TGTGCCAGCCGTCTGAGGGGCGGTACCTACGAGCAGTACTTC
j_gene: TRBJ2-1; d_gene: TRBD1; v_gene: TRBV7-6; abundance: NA; CDR3aa: CASSHPGQGIYNEQFF; CDR3nt: TGTGCCAGCAGTCATCCGGGACAGGGGATATACAATGAGCAGTTCTTC
j_gene: TRBJ2-1; d_gene: NA; v_gene: TRBV4-1; abundance: NA; CDR3aa: CASSQDLGWEQFF; CDR3nt: TGCGCCAGCAGCCAAGATCTCGGGTGGGAGCAGTTCTTC
j_gene: TRBJ2-5; d_gene: NA; v_gene: TRBV2; abundance: NA; CDR3aa: CASNLKRNPQETQYF; CDR3nt: TGTGCCAGCAACTTAAAACGGAACCCCCAAGAGACCCAGTACTTC
j_gene: TRBJ2-3; d_gene: TRBD2; v_gene: TRBV11-2; abundance: NA; CDR3aa: CASSLGTASGGRGDTQYF; CDR3nt: TGTGCCAGCAGCTTAGGGACGGCTAGCGGGGGGCGGGGAGATACGCAGTATTTT
j_gene: TRBJ1-6; d_gene: NA; v_gene: TRBV7-9; abundance: NA; CDR3aa: CASSLVDGQINNSPLHF; CDR3nt: TGTGCCAGCAGCTTAGTGGACGGCCAAATCAATAATTCACCCCTCCACTTT
j_gene: TRBJ2-1; d_gene: TRBD2; v_gene: TRBV5-1; abundance: NA; CDR3aa: CASSPTSGGDNEQFF; CDR3nt: TGCGCCAGCAGCCCGACTAGCGGAGGCGACAATGAGCAGTTCTTC
j_gene: TRBJ2-1; d_gene: NA; v_gene: TRBV6-4; abundance: NA; CDR3aa: CASSITVLNEQFF; CDR3nt: TGTGCCAGCAGTATAACGGTGCTCAATGAGCAGTTCTTC
j_gene: TRBJ1-2; d_gene: TRBD1; v_gene: TRBV27; abundance: NA; CDR3aa: CASSPAGTVYGYTF; CDR3nt: TGTGCCAGCAGTCCCGCCGGGACAGTTTATGGCTACACCTTC
j_gene: TRBJ1-1; d_gene: NA; v_gene: TRBV4-2; abundance: NA; CDR3aa: CASSQDIAREGDTEAFF; CDR3nt: TGTGCCAGCAGCCAAGACATAGCCCGGGAGGGTGACACTGAAGCTTTCTTT
j_gene: TRBJ1-5; d_gene: TRBD1; v_gene: TRBV27; abundance: NA; CDR3aa: CASSPTGSHQPQHF; CDR3nt: TGTGCCAGCAGTCCGACAGGGTCGCATCAGCCCCAGCATTTT
j_gene: TRBJ2-7; d_gene: TRBD2; v_gene: TRBV7-9; abundance: NA; CDR3aa: CASSPPGTSGPFAEQYF; CDR3nt: TGTGCCAGCAGCCCACCCGGGACTAGCGGGCCTTTTGCCGAGCAGTACTTC
j_gene: TRBJ1-1; d_gene: TRBD1; v_gene: TRBV19; abundance: few; CDR3aa: CASSFYGTGFLGAFF; CDR3nt: TGTGCCAGTAGTTTCTACGGGACAGGGTTCTTGGGAGCTTTCTTT
j_gene: TRBJ1-6; d_gene: TRBD1; v_gene: TRBV7-9; abundance: NA; CDR3aa: CASGQSATGPNNSPLHF; CDR3nt: TGTGCCAGCGGCCAATCAGCGACAGGGCCTAATAATTCACCCCTCCACTTT